This T cell receptor beta chain was recovered during a study of T-cell reconstitution after alpha-beta-depleted transplantation in children. This clonotype was counted between two and nine times. The antigen is undetermined. Findings of the study overall: Newly produced T cells mostly provided counts and TCRbeta diversity after one year, as hyperexpanded clones declined.

Unique molecular identifiers featured in how the TCRbeta library was prepared. TCRdb re-analysed the PCR reads in MiXCR, keeping a single row per CDR3 protein. The table records fewer than 400,000 distinct CDR3 sequences, approximately 23% of them present only once. The V gene's germline CDR1 is SGDLS and CDR2 YYNGEE. The CDR3 length is 17 residues. The junction had 11 bases not matched to a gene; V was cut back by 1 base and J by 3 bases. The chain recombines TRBV9 with TRBJ2-3, with 7 bases that match TRBD2. Material: PBMCs, mostly from graft donor cells, obtained 180 days after TCRalphabeta/CD19-depleted stem cell transplant. The sequence came from a male patient between 5 and 17 years old who had a stem cell transplant for acute lymphoblastic leukemia, so the T cells may come from the graft donor. CDR3 DNA: TGTGCCAGCAGCGTATCTCCAGGACTAGAGGGAACAGATACGCAGTATTTT. Its translation is CASSVSPGLEGTDTQYF.